This TCR beta chain was sequenced in a study of shared clonotypes between healthy human individuals. Germline V CDR1 and CDR2: SGDLS, YYNGEE. The CDR3 has 15 residues. V lost 2 bases and J lost 3, with 12 bases in between. Recent acute infections and vaccinations were absent in the healthy HIV-negative adult donors. The protocol was immunoSEQ multiplex PCR, while the TCRdb copy is restricted to in-frame clones and leaves out a portion. The sample includes about 1.5 million clones, under 99% seen only once; the top ten take 0.45%. This TCR was recovered from a man younger than 40 in good health. The chain combines TRBV9 with TRBJ2-1; no firm D call. What was sequenced was naive CD4+ T cells sorted from blood. The subset here: CD45RA+ positively selected. CDR3 protein: CASSVYVSGYNEQFF. DNA for the CDR3: TGTGCCAGCAGCGTCTACGTCTCGGGCTACAATGAGCAGTTCTTC.